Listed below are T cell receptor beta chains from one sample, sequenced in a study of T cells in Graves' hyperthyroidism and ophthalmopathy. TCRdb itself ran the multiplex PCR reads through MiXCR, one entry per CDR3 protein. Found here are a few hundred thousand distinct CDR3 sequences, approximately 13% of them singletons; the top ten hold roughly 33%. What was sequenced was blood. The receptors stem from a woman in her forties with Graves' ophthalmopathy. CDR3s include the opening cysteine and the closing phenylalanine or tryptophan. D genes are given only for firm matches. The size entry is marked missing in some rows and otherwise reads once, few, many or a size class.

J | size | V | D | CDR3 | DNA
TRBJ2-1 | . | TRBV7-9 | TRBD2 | CASSLPTGKTSGRSYNEQFF | TGTGCCAGCAGCTTACCCACCGGGAAAACTAGCGGGAGGTCCTACAATGAGCAGTTCTTC
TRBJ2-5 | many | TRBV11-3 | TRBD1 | CASSSRDSQETQYF | TGTGCCAGCAGCAGCCGGGACAGTCAAGAGACCCAGTACTTC
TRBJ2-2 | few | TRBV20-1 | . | CSARGIFGSNTGELFF | TGCAGTGCTAGAGGGATTTTCGGGTCCAACACCGGGGAGCTGTTTTTT
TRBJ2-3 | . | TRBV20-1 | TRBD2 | CSVQGLATDTQYF | TGCAGTGTCCAGGGACTAGCAACAGATACGCAGTATTTT
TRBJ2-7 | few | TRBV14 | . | CASSLGHNYEQYF | TGTGCCAGCAGCCTTGGACATAACTACGAGCAGTACTTC
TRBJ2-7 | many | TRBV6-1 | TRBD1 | CASRGQGSSYEQYF | TGTGCCAGCAGAGGACAGGGAAGCTCCTACGAGCAGTACTTC
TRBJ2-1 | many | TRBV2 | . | CASSAPRGDNEQFF | TGTGCCAGCAGTGCTCCCAGGGGGGACAATGAGCAGTTCTTC
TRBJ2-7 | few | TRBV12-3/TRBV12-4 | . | CASSPHSPGGEQYF | TGTGCCAGCAGTCCCCACAGCCCAGGCGGCGAGCAGTACTTC
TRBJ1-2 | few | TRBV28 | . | CAIGAANYGYTF | TGTGCCATTGGGGCAGCTAACTATGGCTACACCTTC
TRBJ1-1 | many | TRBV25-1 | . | CASSHWGQRNTEAFF | TGTGCCAGCAGTCATTGGGGGCAGAGGAACACTGAAGCTTTCTTT
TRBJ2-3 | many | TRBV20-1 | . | CSPRPVSTDTQYF | TGCAGTCCAAGACCCGTTAGCACAGATACGCAGTATTTT
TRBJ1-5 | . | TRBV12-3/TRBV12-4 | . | CASSSETLVLNQPQHF | TGTGCCAGCAGTTCTGAGACACTCGTGTTGAATCAGCCCCAGCATTTT
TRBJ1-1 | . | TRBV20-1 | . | CSAGEGDRVTEAFF | TGCAGTGCCGGGGAGGGGGATAGGGTCACTGAAGCTTTCTTT
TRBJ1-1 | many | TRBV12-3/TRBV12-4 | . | CASSLGVVGTEAFF | TGTGCCAGCAGCCTGGGGGTTGTGGGCACTGAAGCTTTCTTT
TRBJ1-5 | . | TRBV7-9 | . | CASSRNLNQPQHF | TGTGCCAGCAGCCGAAACCTAAATCAGCCCCAGCATTTT
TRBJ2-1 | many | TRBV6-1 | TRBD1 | CASTLQGTGTYNEQFF | TGTGCCAGCACTCTCCAAGGGACAGGGACCTACAATGAGCAGTTCTTC
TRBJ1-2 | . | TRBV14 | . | CASSQEFPGIYGYTF | TGTGCCAGCAGCCAAGAATTTCCAGGGATCTATGGCTACACCTTC
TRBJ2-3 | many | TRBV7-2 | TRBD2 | CASSFRVGGDTQYF | TGTGCCAGCAGCTTCCGGGTCGGGGGGGATACGCAGTATTTT